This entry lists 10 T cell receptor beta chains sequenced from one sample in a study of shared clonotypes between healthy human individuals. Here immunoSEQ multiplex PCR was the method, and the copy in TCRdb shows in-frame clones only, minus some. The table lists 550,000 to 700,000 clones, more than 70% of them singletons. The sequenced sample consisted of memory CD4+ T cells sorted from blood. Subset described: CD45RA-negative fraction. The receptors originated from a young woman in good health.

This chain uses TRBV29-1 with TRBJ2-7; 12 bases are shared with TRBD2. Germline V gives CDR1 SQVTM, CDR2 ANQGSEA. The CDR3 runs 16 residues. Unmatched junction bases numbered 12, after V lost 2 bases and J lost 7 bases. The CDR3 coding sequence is TGCAGCGTTGAAAGCTCTAGCGGGAGGGCCCCTCGGGAGCAGTACTTC. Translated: CSVESSSGRAPREQYF.

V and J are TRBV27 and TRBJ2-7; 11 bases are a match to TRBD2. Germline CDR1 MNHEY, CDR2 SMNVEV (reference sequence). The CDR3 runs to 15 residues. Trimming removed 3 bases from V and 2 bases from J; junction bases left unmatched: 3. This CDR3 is CASSFMTSGAYEQYF. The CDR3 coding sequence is TGTGCCAGCAGTTTTATGACTAGCGGGGCCTACGAGCAGTACTTC.

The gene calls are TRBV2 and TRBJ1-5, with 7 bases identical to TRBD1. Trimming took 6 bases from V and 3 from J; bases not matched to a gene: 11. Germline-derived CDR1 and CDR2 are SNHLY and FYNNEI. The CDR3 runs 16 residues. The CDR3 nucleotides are TGTGCCAGCAGCGCCACCGGGACAGCGATCAATCAGCCCCAGCATTTT. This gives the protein CASSATGTAINQPQHF.

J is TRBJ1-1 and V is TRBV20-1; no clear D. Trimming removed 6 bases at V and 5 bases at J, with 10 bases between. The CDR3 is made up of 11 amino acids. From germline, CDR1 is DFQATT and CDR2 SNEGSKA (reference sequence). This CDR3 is CSAPKDTEAFF. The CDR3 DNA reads TGCAGTGCCCCGAAAGATACTGAAGCTTTCTTT.

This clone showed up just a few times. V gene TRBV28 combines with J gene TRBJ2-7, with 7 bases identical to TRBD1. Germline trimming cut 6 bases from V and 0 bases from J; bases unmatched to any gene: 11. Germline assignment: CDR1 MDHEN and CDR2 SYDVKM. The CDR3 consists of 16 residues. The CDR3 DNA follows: TGTGCCAGCAGCCTTTTCCGGGACAGAAGCTCCTACGAGCAGTACTTC. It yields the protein CASSLFRDRSSYEQYF. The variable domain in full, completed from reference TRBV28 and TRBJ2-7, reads DVKVTQSSRYLVKRTGEKVFLECVQDMDHENMFWYRQDPGLGLRLIYFSYDVKMKEKGDIPEGYSVSREKKERFSLILESASTNQTSMYLCASSLFRDRSSYEQYFGPGTRLTVT.

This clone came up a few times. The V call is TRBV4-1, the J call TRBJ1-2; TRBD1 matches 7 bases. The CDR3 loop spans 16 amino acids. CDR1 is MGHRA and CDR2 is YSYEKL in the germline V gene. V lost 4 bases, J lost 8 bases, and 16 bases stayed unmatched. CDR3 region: CASSRNAHQGEQGYTF. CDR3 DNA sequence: TGCGCCAGCAGCCGTAACGCACACCAGGGGGAACAAGGCTACACCTTC.

The CDR3 DNA follows: TGTGCCAGCAGTTACTCAGGGGCGAGGGGAGAAGCTTTCTTT. It is translated as CASSYSGARGEAFF. The chain joins TRBV6-6 to TRBJ1-1; tentatively, D is TRBD1 (5 bases). The length of the CDR3 is 14 residues. With 0 bases removed from V and 8 bases from J, the gap between germline ends came to 13 bases. Germline assignment: CDR1 MNHNY and CDR2 SVGAGI (reference sequence).

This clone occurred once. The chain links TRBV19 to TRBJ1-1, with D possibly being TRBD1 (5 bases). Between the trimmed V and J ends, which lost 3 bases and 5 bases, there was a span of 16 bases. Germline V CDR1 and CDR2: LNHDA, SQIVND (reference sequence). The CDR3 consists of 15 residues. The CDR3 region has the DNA TGTGCCAGTAGTATCGGTAGGCAGGGTCTTACTGAAGCTTTCTTT. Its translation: CASSIGRQGLTEAFF. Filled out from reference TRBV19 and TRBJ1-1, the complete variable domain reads DGGITQSPKYLFRKEGQNVTLSCEQNLNHDAMYWYRQDPGQGLRLIYYSQIVNDFQKGDIAEGYSVSREKKESFPLTVTSAQKNPTAFYLCASSIGRQGLTEAFFGQGTRLTVV.

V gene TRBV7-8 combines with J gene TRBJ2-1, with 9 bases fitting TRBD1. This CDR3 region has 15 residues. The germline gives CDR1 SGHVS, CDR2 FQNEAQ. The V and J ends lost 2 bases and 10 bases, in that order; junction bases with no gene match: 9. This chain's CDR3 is CASSLRGTGSYEQFF. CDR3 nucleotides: TGTGCCAGCAGCTTAAGAGGGACAGGGTCGTACGAGCAGTTCTTC. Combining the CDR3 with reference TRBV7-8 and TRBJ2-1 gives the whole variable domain GAGVSQSPRYKVAKRGQDVALRCDPISGHVSLFWYQQALGQGPEFLTYFQNEAQLDKSGLPSDRFFAERPEGSVSTLKIQRTQQEDSAVYLCASSLRGTGSYEQFFGPGTRLTVL.

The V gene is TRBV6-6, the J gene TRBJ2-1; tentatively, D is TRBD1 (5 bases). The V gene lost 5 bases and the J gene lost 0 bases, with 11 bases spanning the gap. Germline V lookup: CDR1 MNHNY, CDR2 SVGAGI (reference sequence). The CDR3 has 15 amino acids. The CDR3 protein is CASSQGSSSYNEQFF. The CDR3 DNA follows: TGTGCCAGCAGTCAGGGCAGTAGCTCCTACAATGAGCAGTTCTTC.